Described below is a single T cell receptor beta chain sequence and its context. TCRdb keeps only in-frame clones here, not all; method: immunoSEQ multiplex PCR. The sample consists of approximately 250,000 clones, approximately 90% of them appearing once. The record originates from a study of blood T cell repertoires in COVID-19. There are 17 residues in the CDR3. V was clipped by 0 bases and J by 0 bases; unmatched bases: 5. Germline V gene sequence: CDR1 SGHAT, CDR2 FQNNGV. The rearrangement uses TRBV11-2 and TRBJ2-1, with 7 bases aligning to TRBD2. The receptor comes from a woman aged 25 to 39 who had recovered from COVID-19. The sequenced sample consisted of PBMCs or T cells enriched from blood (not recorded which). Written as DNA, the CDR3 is TGTGCCAGCAGCTTAGAGGGGGGGATAAGCTCCTACAATGAGCAGTTCTTC. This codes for CASSLEGGISSYNEQFF.